Each of the 24 T cell receptor beta chains below was sequenced from the same sample in a study of cytomegalovirus exposure and HLA in healthy donors. PCR employed 60 Vbeta and 13 Jbeta primers. The protocol was immunoSEQ multiplex PCR, while the TCRdb copy is restricted to in-frame clones and leaves out a portion. Here the sample spans 160,000 or so clones, about three quarters being singletons. Sequencing used PBMCs. The receptors here all came from a female donor in good health and CMV-seronegative.

This chain connects TRBV4-2 to TRBJ2-3, with 9 nucleotides matching TRBD2. CDR3 length equals 17 residues. The germline V gene has CDR1 LGHNA and CDR2 YNFKEQ. With V trimmed by 4 bases and J by 2 bases, 10 bases remained unmatched. CDR3 bases: TGTGCCAGCAGCCCACGACAGACTAGCGGAAACACAGATACGCAGTATTTT. Translated: CASSPRQTSGNTDTQYF.

In DNA form, the CDR3 reads TGTGCCAGCAGCAGACAGGGCGGTACTGAAGCTTTCTTT. It translates to CASSRQGGTEAFF. J is TRBJ1-1 and V is TRBV6-5; 7 bases fit TRBD1. CDR1 is MNHEY, CDR2 SVGAGI, per germline. CDR3 length: 13 residues. The V gene end was trimmed by 6 bases and the J gene end by 5 bases; junction bases not matched to a gene: 6.

This rearrangement joins TRBV28 to TRBJ2-3; 9 bases are shared with TRBD2. Germline V gene sequence: CDR1 MDHEN, CDR2 SYDVKM. V was clipped by 6 bases and J by 5 bases; unmatched bases: 15. This CDR3 has 17 amino acids. CDR3 sequence (DNA): TGTGCCAGCAGCATACCCCTGGGGCGGGAGGGGGAAGATACGCAGTATTTT. The encoded protein is CASSIPLGREGEDTQYF.

The gene calls are TRBV4-1 and TRBJ2-5; the match to TRBD2 covers 10 bases. This CDR3 comprises 17 residues. Germline CDR1 is MGHRA and CDR2 is YSYEKL. V lost 4 bases to trimming and J lost 5 bases; unmatched junction nucleotides: 13. Written as DNA, the CDR3 is TGCGCCAGCAGCCCACGGGTGGCTAGCGGGAGATCCGAGACCCAGTACTTC. This codes for CASSPRVASGRSETQYF.

This sequence joins TRBV19 and TRBJ1-1; tentative D call: TRBD1 (5 bases). Between the trimmed V and J ends, which lost 3 bases and 6 bases, there was a span of 11 bases. The germline gives CDR1 LNHDA, CDR2 SQIVND (reference sequence). The CDR3 runs 13 residues. CDR3: CASSIPAGAEAFF. CDR3 nucleotide sequence: TGTGCCAGTAGTATTCCTGCGGGGGCTGAAGCTTTCTTT.

Here the CDR3 reads CASSPFLTDTQYF. CDR3 DNA sequence: TGTGCCAGCAGCCCTTTCCTCACAGATACGCAGTATTTT. The V gene is TRBV11-2, the J gene TRBJ2-3; D not resolved. The CDR3 is made up of 13 amino acids. Germline V gene lookup returns CDR1 SGHAT and CDR2 FQNNGV. V was shortened by 5 bases and J by 2 bases, with 8 bases between the two germline ends.

J is TRBJ2-1 and V is TRBV4-3, with TRBD2 identical over 7 bases. J gave up 3 bases and V 0 bases, and 11 bases lay outside the gene matches. The germline V gene has CDR1 LGHNA and CDR2 YSLEER. This CDR3 spans 18 amino acids. CDR3: CASSQEGGGGKIYNEQFF. Written as DNA, the CDR3 is TGCGCCAGCAGCCAAGAGGGAGGCGGGGGTAAAATCTACAATGAGCAGTTCTTC.

The chain employs TRBV4-1 and TRBJ1-2; the match to TRBD1 covers 7 bases. The CDR3 has 13 amino acids. V shed 4 bases, J shed 4 bases, and the junction held 3 bases outside the gene matches. Germline assignment: CDR1 MGHRA and CDR2 YSYEKL. CDR3 coding DNA: TGCGCCAGCAGCCCGGACAGGAGCTATGGCTACACCTTC. As protein: CASSPDRSYGYTF.

The table lists this clone with a count of one. This chain joins TRBV7-3 and TRBJ2-5, with 7 bases that match TRBD2. The V gene's germline CDR1 is SGHTA and CDR2 FQGTGA. V dropped 5 bases and J dropped 5; count of bases not matched to a gene: 5. The CDR3 spans 13 residues. The CDR3 DNA reads TGTGCCAGCAGCGCCGGGAGGAGGGAGACCCAGTACTTC. This codes for CASSAGRRETQYF.

This clone has more than one count but fewer than ten. This chain connects TRBV11-3 to TRBJ1-1; D is perhaps TRBD1 (5 bases). Per the germline V gene, CDR1 is SGHNT and CDR2 is YENEEA. The ends were cut back, 4 bases at V and 1 base at J, with 16 bases in the middle. The CDR3 spans 16 residues. CDR3 amino acids: CASSSSYATANTEAFF. The CDR3 DNA reads TGTGCCAGCAGCTCCTCATACGCGACAGCGAACACTGAAGCTTTCTTT.

This chain joins TRBV9 and TRBJ2-3; the match to TRBD1 covers 11 bases. The CDR3 spans 15 residues. The V segment lost 5 bases and the J segment 4 bases; nucleotides outside the gene matches: 6. Germline assignment: CDR1 SGDLS and CDR2 YYNGEE. The CDR3 sequence is CASSRTGGPPDTQYF. For the CDR3, the DNA is TGTGCCAGCAGTCGGACAGGGGGCCCGCCAGATACGCAGTATTTT.

In its sample, this clone was seen once. The chain employs TRBV11-2 and TRBJ2-4; maybe TRBD1 (6 bases). CDR3 size: 17 residues. CDR1 and CDR2 from the germline V gene are SGHAT and FQNNGV. Deletions cut 4 bases from V and 0 bases from J, with 16 bases between. The chain's CDR3 is CASSSRPGQLAKNIQYF. CDR3 in DNA: TGTGCCAGCAGCTCCAGACCGGGACAACTAGCCAAAAACATTCAGTACTTC.

The chain employs TRBV25-1 and TRBJ2-7; 8 nucleotides align to TRBD1. The ends lost 0 bases at V and 7 bases at J; junction bases unmatched: 5. This CDR3 is built from 14 residues. Germline-derived CDR1 and CDR2 are MGHDK and SYGVNS. For the CDR3, the DNA is TGTGCCAGCAGTGAATATGAGGGGGACAGGGAGCAGTACTTC. Protein: CASSEYEGDREQYF.

This clone was seen a single time. The gene calls are TRBV5-8 and TRBJ2-1; a possible D gene is TRBD2 (7 bases). The V gene's germline CDR1 is SGHTS and CDR2 YDEGEE. Trimming pared 0 bases from V and 9 bases from J, leaving 16 bases between. The CDR3 covers 15 residues. CDR3 bases: TGTGCCAGCAGCTTGGCCGGGGGGCCACCGGGTGAGCAGTTCTTC. It is translated as CASSLAGGPPGEQFF.

This rearrangement joins TRBV4-3 to TRBJ2-5; 8 bases map to TRBD2. CDR1 and CDR2 (germline): LGHNA, YSLEER. The CDR3 length is 17 residues. V was clipped by 0 bases and J by 0 bases; unmatched bases: 6. This chain's CDR3 is CASSQDKAGAYQETQYF. CDR3 nucleotide sequence: TGCGCCAGCAGCCAAGATAAAGCGGGAGCGTACCAAGAGACCCAGTACTTC.

The J gene is TRBJ2-1, the V gene TRBV29-1; 9 nucleotides agree with TRBD2. This CDR3 contains 14 residues. Trimming cost V 6 bases and J 6 bases; bases outside gene matches: 9. The V gene's germline CDR1 is SQVTM and CDR2 ANQGSEA. CDR3 coding DNA: TGCAGCGTCGCGTCAGCGGGGGGTAGCAATGAGCAGTTCTTC. Its protein product is CSVASAGGSNEQFF.

A word on this clone: Other DNA sequences in this specimen translate into the identical CDR3. J is TRBJ2-7 and V is TRBV7-2; 9 positions agree with TRBD1. Trimming took 5 bases from V and 2 from J; bases not matched to a gene: 7. This CDR3 contains 15 residues. Germline V gives CDR1 SGHTA, CDR2 FQGNSA. The CDR3 protein is CASSLQGAQTYEQYF. DNA for the CDR3: TGTGCCAGCAGCCTACAGGGGGCGCAGACCTACGAGCAGTACTTC.

This chain links TRBV21-1 with TRBJ2-1; TRBD1, the table's D call, was not compared with the DNA. TRBV21-1 is a recognized pseudogene. The CDR3 contains 12 residues. In DNA form, the CDR3 reads TGTGCCAGCCCCAGGGCGAGGGGGGAGCAGTTCTTC. It translates to CASPRARGEQFF.

The chain is built from TRBV21-1 and TRBJ2-5; the table's TRBD2 call for D was not verified on the DNA. TRBJ2-7 explains the end of the DNA better; the J call may be wrong. TRBV21-1 is a documented pseudogene. The CDR3 extends over 16 amino acids. CDR3 loop: CASSPWVTSGTYEQYF. As DNA, the CDR3 is TGTGCCAGCAGCCCTTGGGTTACTAGCGGTACCTACGAGCAGTACTTC.

This chain links TRBV4-3 with TRBJ1-2; no reliable D call. This CDR3 region has 14 residues. From germline, CDR1 is LGHNA and CDR2 YSLEER. The ends were cut back, 0 bases at V and 4 bases at J, with 9 bases in the middle. CDR3 in DNA: TGCGCCAGCAGCCAAGAAGCCGGTCCCTATGGCTACACCTTC. Protein: CASSQEAGPYGYTF.

The rearrangement links TRBV7-9 to TRBJ2-1; possible D gene TRBD1, 5 bases. The CDR3 spans 16 residues. Germline CDR1 is SEHNR and CDR2 is FQNEAQ (reference sequence). Trimming pared 4 bases from V and 0 bases from J, leaving 13 bases between. CDR3 bases: TGTGCCAGCAGCTACCCAGGGATGAGCTCCTACAATGAGCAGTTCTTC. Its protein product is CASSYPGMSSYNEQFF.

This chain joins TRBV7-6 and TRBJ2-7; D perhaps matches TRBD1 (6 bases). The CDR3 contains 15 residues. Trimming stripped 5 bases from V and 3 bases from J, with 17 bases between. Looked up from germline, CDR1 is SGHVS and CDR2 is FNYEAQ. The CDR3 sequence: CASSNPTGPLYEQYF. The DNA of the CDR3 is TGTGCCAGCAGCAACCCTACAGGGCCTCTCTACGAGCAGTACTTC.

The J gene is TRBJ1-5, the V gene TRBV7-8; TRBD1 agrees at 10 bases. Per the germline V gene, CDR1 is SGHVS and CDR2 is FQNEAQ. The CDR3 sequence is 15 residues long. The trim removed 4 bases at V and 7 bases at J, leaving 7 bases unmatched. In DNA, the CDR3 is TGTGCCAGCAGCTCCGGGACAGGGGCCCACCAGCCCCAGCATTTT. It translates to CASSSGTGAHQPQHF.

The chain joins TRBV10-3 to TRBJ2-7, with TRBD2 matching over 8 bases. The germline V gene encodes CDR1 ENHRY and CDR2 SYGVKD. The V gene end was trimmed by 5 bases and the J gene end by 6 bases; junction bases not matched to a gene: 9. This CDR3 is built from 14 residues. CDR3 nucleotides: TGTGCCATCAGTAAGAGCGGGAGCTCATCCGAGCAGTACTTC. As protein: CAISKSGSSSEQYF.